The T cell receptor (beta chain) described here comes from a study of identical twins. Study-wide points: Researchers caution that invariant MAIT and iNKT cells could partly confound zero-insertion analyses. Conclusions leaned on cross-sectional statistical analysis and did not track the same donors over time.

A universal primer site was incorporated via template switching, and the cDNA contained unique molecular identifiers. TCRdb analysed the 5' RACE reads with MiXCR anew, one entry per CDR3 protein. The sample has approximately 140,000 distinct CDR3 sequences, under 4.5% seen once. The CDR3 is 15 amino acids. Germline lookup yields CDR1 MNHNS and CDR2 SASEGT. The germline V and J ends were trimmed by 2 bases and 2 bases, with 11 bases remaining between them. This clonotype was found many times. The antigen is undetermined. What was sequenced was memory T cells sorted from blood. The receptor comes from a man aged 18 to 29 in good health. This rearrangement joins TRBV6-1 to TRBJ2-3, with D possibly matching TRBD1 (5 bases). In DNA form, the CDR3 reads TGTGCCAGCAGTGAATCCAGGGCGCACACAGATACGCAGTATTTT. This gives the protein CASSESRAHTDTQYF.